This T cell receptor beta chain appears in the sequencing data of a study of control samples from healthy donors and cancer patients. The table came from immunoSEQ multiplex PCR; TCRdb's copy has only in-frame clones and leaves some out. The sample comprises roughly 88,000 clones, more than 85% of which are singletons, and around 1% rests with the top ten. V dropped 4 bases and J dropped 0 bases, with 12 bases sitting between them. CDR1 MGHRA and CDR2 YSYEKL come from the germline V gene. The length of the CDR3 is 16 residues. This receptor was identified in a woman in her 30s in good health. The chain employs TRBV4-1 and TRBJ1-4, with D possibly being TRBD1 (5 bases). Sequenced material: blood. In DNA form, the CDR3 reads TGCGCCAGCAGCCGGGGGGACTCATCAACTAATGAAAAACTGTTTTTT. It translates to CASSRGDSSTNEKLFF.